The 25 T cell receptor beta chains in this list originate from one sample, sequenced in a study of shared clonotypes between healthy human individuals. Assay: immunoSEQ multiplex PCR; the TCRdb copy retains only in-frame clones and omits some. The data show 520,000 or so clones, less than 85% seen once. Sequencing was carried out using PBMCs. The receptor set was obtained from a middle-aged woman in good health. Some clones in this sample may be carry-over from other donors' samples.

This chain connects TRBV7-2 to TRBJ2-3, with 14 bases matching TRBD2. With 5 bases clipped from V and 4 bases from J, the junction kept 2 bases outside the gene matches. The CDR3 runs 15 residues. The germline CDR1 and CDR2 sequences are SGHTA and FQGNSA. CDR3 in DNA: TGTGCCAGCAGCGGGACTAGCGGGAGTGCAGATACGCAGTATTTT. This translates into CASSGTSGSADTQYF. Based on the CDR3 plus reference TRBV7-2 and TRBJ2-3, the full variable domain is GAGVSQSPSNKVTEKGKDVELRCDPISGHTALYWYRQSLGQGLEFLIYFQGNSAPDKSGLPSDRFSAERTGGSVSTLTIQRTQQEDSAVYLCASSGTSGSADTQYFGPGTRLTVL.

The rearrangement links TRBV29-1 to TRBJ2-6; D not certain. The germline CDR1 and CDR2 sequences are SQVTM and ANQGSEA. The CDR3 consists of 13 residues. The germline V and J ends were trimmed by 4 bases and 2 bases, with 6 bases remaining between them. DNA of the CDR3: TGCAGCGTTGTGGGTGCTGGGGCCAACGTCCTGACTTTC. It yields the protein CSVVGAGANVLTF. The full variable domain, completed using reference TRBV29-1 and TRBJ2-6, is SAVISQKPSRDICQRGTSLTIQCQVDSQVTMMFWYRQQPGQSLTLIATANQGSEATYESGFVIDKFPISRPNLTFSTLTVSNMSPEDSSIYLCSVVGAGANVLTFGAGSRLTVL.

Of note for this clone: At the DNA level, this CDR3 is encoded by other sequences in the same sample as well. The chain carries TRBV5-1 and TRBJ2-3; no definite D call. Germline V gene lookup returns CDR1 SGHRS and CDR2 YFSETQ. Trimming removed 0 bases at V and 0 bases at J, with 5 bases between. The CDR3 consists of 14 residues. CDR3 DNA sequence: TGCGCCAGCAGCTTGGCCGGTAGCACAGATACGCAGTATTTT. This codes for CASSLAGSTDTQYF.

This clone was seen a handful of times. J is TRBJ1-2 and V is TRBV5-6; no clear D gene. V lost 0 bases and J lost 4, with 19 bases in between. CDR1 SGHDT and CDR2 YYEEEE come from the germline V gene. The CDR3 length is 17 residues. The CDR3 region is CASSLGTQVTWSYGYTF. In DNA, the CDR3 is TGTGCCAGCAGCTTGGGGACTCAGGTTACCTGGTCCTATGGCTACACCTTC.

A single count supports this clone. This sequence joins TRBV7-2 and TRBJ2-7; TRBD2 matches 7 bases. This CDR3 spans 15 amino acids. V trimming: 5 bases; J trimming: 5 bases; junction bases outside the gene matches: 12. Germline CDR1 and CDR2: SGHTA and FQGNSA. The CDR3 spells CASSPSGGSTNEQYF. CDR3 DNA sequence: TGTGCCAGCAGCCCCTCCGGCGGGAGTACCAACGAGCAGTACTTC.

Only a few counts were recorded for this clone. The rearrangement uses TRBV6-1 and TRBJ2-5; 9 positions agree with TRBD1. The closer fit of TRBJ2-7 to the DNA end suggests the J call may be wrong. Germline V CDR1 and CDR2: MNHNS, SASEGT. The CDR3 extends over 13 amino acids. The CDR3 region is CASSWTGVDEQYF. The CDR3 bases are TGTGCCAGCTCCTGGACAGGGGTCGACGAGCAGTACTTC.

Here the CDR3 reads CASSLVGTSGNTIYF. In DNA form, the CDR3 reads TGTGCCAGCAGCCTGGTCGGGACCTCTGGAAACACCATATATTTT. The rearrangement links TRBV27 to TRBJ1-3; tentative D call: TRBD1 (5 bases). V lost 6 bases and J 0 bases, leaving 12 bases between the germline ends. The CDR3 consists of 15 residues. Germline-derived CDR1 and CDR2 are MNHEY and SMNVEV (reference sequence).

The V gene is TRBV28, the J gene TRBJ2-3, with 12 bases lining up with TRBD2. There are 16 residues in the CDR3. V lost 5 bases to trimming and J lost 4 bases; unmatched junction nucleotides: 7. Germline values: CDR1 MDHEN, CDR2 SYDVKM. The CDR3: CASSPRLAGVADTQYF. DNA for the CDR3: TGTGCCAGCAGTCCCCGACTAGCGGGAGTGGCAGATACGCAGTATTTT.

The chain employs TRBV10-1 and TRBJ1-1; 9 nucleotides match TRBD1. Germline V gene sequence: CDR1 WNHNN, CDR2 SYGVQD (reference sequence). CDR3 length equals 15 residues. Trimming removed 7 bases from V and 1 base from J; junction bases left unmatched: 7. CDR3 nucleotide sequence: TGCGCCAGCACCTCCGGGACAGGGAGGAACACTGAAGCTTTCTTT. It specifies CASTSGTGRNTEAFF.

In this sample, this clone turned up a few times. This chain connects TRBV6-1 to TRBJ1-1, with 9 bases that match TRBD1. V was pared by 6 bases and J by 6 bases, with 5 bases of the junction left unmatched. Germline values: CDR1 MNHNS, CDR2 SASEGT. The CDR3 is 13 amino acids. CDR3 DNA: TGTGCCAGCAGCGGGACAGGGCGGGCTGAAGCTTTCTTT. The encoded protein is CASSGTGRAEAFF.

This clone was observed once. The rearrangement links TRBV27 to TRBJ1-2; D is undetermined. V lost 5 bases and J lost 4, with 8 bases in between. The CDR3 has 12 amino acids. Germline V gene data show CDR1 as MNHEY and CDR2 as SMNVEV (reference sequence). Here the CDR3 reads CASSESGYGYTF. In DNA form, the CDR3 reads TGTGCCAGCAGTGAATCAGGCTATGGCTACACCTTC.

The chain links TRBV27 to TRBJ2-1, with TRBD2 matching over 10 bases. The CDR3 totals 15 residues. Trimming took 5 bases from V and 7 from J; bases not matched to a gene: 8. Germline assignment: CDR1 MNHEY and CDR2 SMNVEV (reference sequence). The CDR3 spells CASSPLAGVGNEQFF. Here the CDR3 DNA reads TGTGCCAGCAGTCCTCTAGCGGGAGTGGGGAATGAGCAGTTCTTC.

This chain links TRBV29-1 with TRBJ1-1; D may be TRBD1 (6 bases). The CDR3 has 13 residues. The V gene's germline CDR1 is SQVTM and CDR2 ANQGSEA. Trimming stripped 5 bases from V and 1 base from J, with 11 bases between. The CDR3 protein is CSVRRTENTEAFF. CDR3 in DNA: TGCAGCGTTCGCCGGACAGAGAACACTGAAGCTTTCTTT.

This clone was seen only a few times. The chain uses TRBV6-5 and TRBJ2-1; D may correspond to TRBD1 or TRBD2 (5 bases each). The V gene's germline CDR1 is MNHEY and CDR2 SVGAGI. There are 14 residues in the CDR3. Trimming left V 0 bases short and J 9 bases short, with 12 bases between. The DNA for the CDR3 is TGTGCCAGCAGTTACTCGATTGGGGGTGGTGAGCAGTTCTTC. Protein sequence: CASSYSIGGGEQFF.

This chain uses TRBV5-6 with TRBJ1-2; no definite D call. Trimming shortened V by 4 bases and J by 3 bases, and 16 bases separated the two germline ends. CDR3 length: 15 amino acids. The V gene's germline CDR1 is SGHDT and CDR2 YYEEEE. CDR3 residues: CASSKDPGSDYGYTF. The CDR3 DNA reads TGTGCCAGCAGCAAGGACCCGGGATCGGACTATGGCTACACCTTC.

Note on this clone: Within the sample, other DNA sequences also encode this same CDR3. The CDR3 nucleotides read TGTGCCAGCAGTTACTCCCCATATGAGCAGTTCTTC. This codes for CASSYSPYEQFF. The genes are TRBV6-5 and TRBJ2-1, with D hard to call. Germline V gives CDR1 MNHEY, CDR2 SVGAGI. This CDR3 has 12 amino acids. V lost 0 bases to trimming and J lost 8 bases, with 5 bases between them.

The CDR3, as DNA: TGTGCCAGCAGTGACTCCGGGACAGGGAACACTGAAGCTTTCTTT. This encodes CASSDSGTGNTEAFF. The chain couples TRBV25-1 to TRBJ1-1, with 8 bases that match TRBD1. The CDR3 extends over 15 amino acids. Germline CDR1 and CDR2: MGHDK and SYGVNS. V shed 3 bases and J 1 base; nucleotides not matched to a gene: 4. Full variable domain (rest looked up from reference TRBV25-1 and TRBJ1-1): EADIYQTPRYLVIGTGKKITLECSQTMGHDKMYWYQQDPGMELHLIHYSYGVNSTEKGDLSSESTVSRIRTEHFPLTLESARPSHTSQYLCASSDSGTGNTEAFFGQGTRLTVV.

The chain carries TRBV28 and TRBJ1-1; tentative D call: TRBD1 (5 bases). The CDR3 spans 14 residues. Deletions cut 5 bases from V and 2 bases from J, with 12 bases between. Looked up from germline, CDR1 is MDHEN and CDR2 is SYDVKM. As DNA, the CDR3 is TGTGCCAGCAGTCCACCTCAGGGAAACACTGAAGCTTTCTTT. Encoded protein: CASSPPQGNTEAFF. Full variable domain (rest looked up from reference TRBV28 and TRBJ1-1): DVKVTQSSRYLVKRTGEKVFLECVQDMDHENMFWYRQDPGLGLRLIYFSYDVKMKEKGDIPEGYSVSREKKERFSLILESASTNQTSMYLCASSPPQGNTEAFFGQGTRLTVV.

This sequence joins TRBV29-1 and TRBJ2-7; D is perhaps TRBD2 (7 bases). Trimming removed 6 bases from V and 3 bases from J, with 24 bases in between. Germline values: CDR1 SQVTM, CDR2 ANQGSEA. The CDR3 extends over 16 amino acids. The CDR3 DNA reads as TGCAGCGTGGAGGGGTTAGGGGGGGCGGACCTCTACGAGCAGTACTTC. Protein: CSVEGLGGADLYEQYF.

V is TRBV15 and J is TRBJ2-7; D possibly uses TRBD1 or TRBD2 (5 bases each). Germline values: CDR1 LNHNV, CDR2 YYDKDF (reference sequence). This CDR3 comprises 14 residues. The ends were cut back, 1 base at V and 4 bases at J, with 11 bases in the middle. CDR3 bases: TGTGCCACCAGCAGAGCCTCGGGACGGTACGAGCAGTACTTC. It encodes CATSRASGRYEQYF. The full variable domain, its missing parts supplied by reference TRBV15 and TRBJ2-7, is DAMVIQNPRYQVTQFGKPVTLSCSQTLNHNVMYWYQQKSSQAPKLLFHYYDKDFNNEADTPDNFQSRRPNTSFCFLDIRSPGLGDTAMYLCATSRASGRYEQYFGPGTRLTVT.

The rearrangement uses TRBV5-1 and TRBJ2-2, with 7 positions matching TRBD1. This CDR3 spans 16 amino acids. With 4 bases clipped from V and 0 bases from J, the junction kept 6 bases outside the gene matches. Germline CDR1 reads SGHRS; CDR2 reads YFSETQ. The DNA of the CDR3 is TGCGCCAGCAGCCCACAAGGGGGCGCGAACACCGGGGAGCTGTTTTTT. The encoded protein is CASSPQGGANTGELFF.

V and J are TRBV6-1 and TRBJ2-7; D not certain. The CDR3 runs 11 residues. The germline CDR1 and CDR2 sequences are MNHNS and SASEGT. Trimming took 7 bases from V and 3 from J, leaving 7 bases between them. In nucleotides, the CDR3 is TGTGCCAGCACAGAGAGCTACGAGCAGTACTTC. This sequence encodes CASTESYEQYF.

This chain connects TRBV6-6 to TRBJ2-3; weak D call: TRBD1 (6 bases). The CDR3 totals 14 residues. V lost 6 bases and J 3 bases, leaving 13 bases between the germline ends. Germline V gene lookup returns CDR1 MNHNY and CDR2 SVGAGI (reference sequence). As DNA, the CDR3 is TGTGCCAGCAGCCTGGGGCAGGGGACAGATACGCAGTATTTT. Protein: CASSLGQGTDTQYF.

The chain joins TRBV7-6 to TRBJ2-7; the D gene is possibly TRBD1 (5 bases). The V and J ends lost 1 base and 5 bases respectively, with 12 bases between them. Looked up from germline, CDR1 is SGHVS and CDR2 is FNYEAQ. The CDR3 is 14 residues long. CDR3 loop: CASSLGGRVNEQYF. The CDR3, as DNA: TGTGCCAGCAGCTTAGGAGGCAGGGTCAACGAGCAGTACTTC.

V usage is TRBV9 and J usage is TRBJ2-3, with unresolved D. Germline CDR1 reads SGDLS; CDR2 reads YYNGEE. Trimming took 0 bases from V and 3 from J, leaving 8 bases between them. CDR3 length equals 14 residues. DNA for the CDR3: TGTGCCAGCAGCGTAGGGTCCCAGACAGATACGCAGTATTTT. It translates to CASSVGSQTDTQYF. Looking up the rest from reference TRBV9 and TRBJ2-3 gives the full variable domain: DSGVTQTPKHLITATGQRVTLRCSPRSGDLSVYWYQQSLDQGLQFLIQYYNGEERAKGNILERFSAQQFPDLHSELNLSSLELGDSALYFCASSVGSQTDTQYFGPGTRLTVL.